The subject of this entry is one TCR beta chain. Trimming cost V 1 base and J 3 bases, with 11 bases left between them. Germline V CDR1 and CDR2: SGHTS, YDEGEE. The CDR3 extends over 15 amino acids. The protocol was immunoSEQ multiplex PCR, while the TCRdb copy is restricted to in-frame clones and leaves out a portion. This table has about 150,000 clones, approximately 86% appearing once. The sample is drawn from a study of blood T cell repertoires in COVID-19. Study context: COVID-19 samples from acute and convalescent phases originated in the United States, Italy and Spain.

The sequencing sample was made of peripheral blood. The rearrangement joins TRBV5-8 to TRBJ1-5; maybe TRBD1 (5 bases). This clonotype was sampled from a woman between 55 and 75 years old with active or convalescent COVID-19. This CDR3 is CASSLQQGYNQPQHF. The CDR3 nucleotides are TGTGCCAGCAGCTTGCAGCAGGGCTACAATCAGCCCCAGCATTTT.